This record looks at one TCR beta chain sequence and its context. Its antigen is currently unknown. Sample-barcoded 5' priming and a J-beta primer mix drove a second PCR of roughly 6 to 12 cycles. TCRdb itself ran the 5' RACE reads through MiXCR, one entry per CDR3 protein. The sample carries approximately 880,000 distinct CDR3 sequences, about 48% recorded once. This record comes from a study of blood T cells in healthy people across ages. Study details: Template switching retrieved approximately one barcoded beta molecule for each two T cells.

General study findings and limits: A roughly linear fall in TCR beta diversity per million T cells was seen with increasing age. It was the long-lived donors that had more naive CD4+ cells and higher diversity than aged donors. The CMV status of each donor remained undetermined, and this could have confounded shifts in expanded clonotypes.

The CDR3 runs to 15 residues. Per the germline V gene, CDR1 is SNHLY and CDR2 is FYNNEI. V shed 5 bases and J 9 bases; nucleotides not matched to a gene: 9. The sequence was obtained from a man aged 25 to 40 in good health. J is TRBJ2-1 and V is TRBV2; TRBD2 aligns across 11 bases. Sequenced input: blood. The CDR3 here is CASSLLAGGLSEQFF. CDR3 nucleotide sequence: TGTGCCAGCAGTCTTTTAGCGGGGGGGCTAAGTGAGCAGTTCTTC.